This TCR beta chain derives from a study of T cells after yellow fever vaccination. The CDR3 is made up of 17 amino acids. By 5'RACE template switching, TCR cDNA was produced, with a universal primer site and UMIs added in the process. One entry per CDR3 protein results from TCRdb running MiXCR on the 5' RACE reads. The table shows about 300,000 distinct CDR3 sequences, with 8.7% occurring only once. V is TRBV12-3 or TRBV12-4 and J is TRBJ2-7; either TRBD1 or TRBD2 may fit D (5 bases each). The material was CD4+ T cells sorted from PBMCs, obtained 5 days after the yellow fever booster vaccination. This TCR derives from a man aged 18 to 29 who received the YFV17D yellow fever vaccine. CDR3 sequence: CGSRDHTVAPGAYEQYV. The CDR3, as DNA: TGTGGCAGCAGGGACCATACCGTGGCCCCCGGGGCCTACGAGCAGTACGTC.